This TCR beta chain was recorded in a study of resident and recirculating memory T cells in vitiligo. On the study more broadly: Samples were epidermis from two lesional and two nonlesional sites, plus PBMCs. Study results and caveats: Different lesions suggested infiltration by different T cell clones. No unique dominant TCR clone was found in vitiligo lesions.

With regard to this clone: Its antigen is unknown.

This table comes from immunoSEQ multiplex PCR, and its TCRdb copy is limited to in-frame clones, with some not included. The sample has more than 35,000 clones, around 90% seen once. CDR1 and CDR2 (germline): KGHSH, LQKENI. The CDR3 contains 14 residues. The V and J ends lost 6 bases and 5 bases, in that order; junction bases with no gene match: 5. The chain joins TRBV18 to TRBJ1-4; 8 bases align to TRBD1. This receptor was taken from a male donor with vitiligo. Material: blood. CDR3 sequence: CASSQGQANEKLFF. CDR3 nucleotides: TGTGCCAGCTCTCAGGGACAGGCCAATGAAAAACTGTTTTTT.